The 29 T cell receptor beta chains below all came from one sample that was sequenced in a study of blood T cell repertoires in COVID-19. TCRdb's table, derived via immunoSEQ multiplex PCR, lists solely in-frame clones and lacks some. This table has 70,000 to 85,000 clones, about 88% appearing once. The sequencing input was peripheral blood. The receptors derive from a man between 70 and 80 years old with active or convalescent COVID-19.

The chain links TRBV28 to TRBJ1-5; 7 bases are a match to TRBD1. The V segment lost 5 bases and the J segment 3 bases; nucleotides outside the gene matches: 4. CDR3 length equals 14 residues. Germline V gene sequence: CDR1 MDHEN, CDR2 SYDVKM. The CDR3 spells CASSQGGPNQPQHF. The CDR3 nucleotides are TGTGCCAGCAGTCAGGGGGGTCCCAATCAGCCCCAGCATTTT.

In nucleotides, the CDR3 is TGTGCCAGCCGACGGGGTTTCAATCAGCCCCAGCATTTT. This codes for CASRRGFNQPQHF. The gene calls are TRBV21-1 and TRBJ1-5. TRBV21-1 is given as a pseudogene. This CDR3 is built from 13 residues.

V is TRBV2 and J is TRBJ2-5; TRBD2 aligns across 9 bases. V lost 7 bases and J lost 5; bases outside the gene matches: 8. The CDR3 contains 14 residues. Germline V lookup: CDR1 SNHLY, CDR2 FYNNEI. The DNA for the CDR3 is TGTGCCAGCACCGGTCAAACTAGCGGGGAGACCCAGTACTTC. Residues: CASTGQTSGETQYF.

The V call is TRBV5-1, the J call TRBJ2-7; 12 bases fit TRBD1. Germline V CDR1 and CDR2: SGHRS, YFSETQ. The CDR3 spans 15 residues. V lost 3 bases and J lost 5; bases outside the gene matches: 6. The CDR3 bases are TGCGCCAGCAGCTGGGCCGGGACAGGGGGCAACGAGCAGTACTTC. It yields the protein CASSWAGTGGNEQYF.

The chain couples TRBV10-1 to TRBJ2-5; TRBD2 aligns across 8 bases. Trimming removed 3 bases from V and 1 base from J; junction bases left unmatched: 10. Per germline, CDR1 WNHNN and CDR2 SYGVQD (reference sequence). The CDR3 loop spans 17 amino acids. In nucleotides, the CDR3 is TGCGCCAGCAGTGAAGGGTTTGCGGGGGGATCCCAAGAGACCCAGTACTTC. Its protein is CASSEGFAGGSQETQYF.

J is TRBJ1-1 and V is TRBV7-9; D perhaps matches TRBD1 (6 bases). Trimming shortened V by 0 bases and J by 4 bases, and 9 bases separated the two germline ends. Germline assignment: CDR1 SEHNR and CDR2 FQNEAQ (reference sequence). The CDR3 loop spans 14 amino acids. In DNA form, the CDR3 reads TGTGCCAGCAGCTTAGCGGGGGCTTTCACTGAAGCTTTCTTT. It codes for CASSLAGAFTEAFF.

This chain connects TRBV4-1 to TRBJ2-7; 10 positions agree with TRBD1. With 6 bases clipped from V and 9 bases from J, the junction kept 14 bases outside the gene matches. Looked up from germline, CDR1 is MGHRA and CDR2 is YSYEKL. The length of the CDR3 is 15 residues. The CDR3 coding sequence is TGCGCCAGCAGTCTGCGGACAGGGGGATTAGCGGGGCAGTACTTC. Translating gives CASSLRTGGLAGQYF.

The V call is TRBV27, the J call TRBJ1-6; perhaps TRBD1 as D (5 bases). CDR1 and CDR2 from the germline V gene are MNHEY and SMNVEV (reference sequence). The CDR3 has 15 amino acids. Trimming shortened V by 4 bases and J by 7 bases, and 14 bases separated the two germline ends. The CDR3 sequence: CASSWDQGYNSPLHF. For the CDR3, the DNA is TGTGCCAGCAGTTGGGATCAGGGCTACAATTCACCCCTCCACTTT.

This clone came up once. The chain joins TRBV6-5 to TRBJ1-3, with D possibly TRBD1 on 6 matching bases. The CDR3 has 14 amino acids. The germline V gene encodes CDR1 MNHEY and CDR2 SVGAGI. Trimming took 5 bases from V and 0 from J, leaving 8 bases between them. CDR3 in amino acids: CASSTGLSGNTIYF. Here the CDR3 DNA reads TGTGCCAGCAGTACAGGGCTCTCTGGAAACACCATATATTTT.

The chain employs TRBV5-1 and TRBJ1-2; D unresolved. Trimming left V 3 bases short and J 11 bases short, with 11 bases between. CDR1 and CDR2 (germline): SGHRS, YFSETQ. This CDR3 spans 11 amino acids. In nucleotides, the CDR3 is TGCGCCAGCAGCTCGTCGACGGAGTACACCTTC. As protein: CASSSSTEYTF.

The chain recombines TRBV6-1 with TRBJ2-3; D may be TRBD1 (6 bases). Germline assignment: CDR1 MNHNS and CDR2 SASEGT. The CDR3 totals 14 residues. The V end was cut by 2 bases, the J end by 2 bases, with 8 bases between. CDR3 in DNA: TGTGCCAGCAGTGAACGGACAGCCACAGATACGCAGTATTTT. As protein: CASSERTATDTQYF.

The rearrangement joins TRBV19 to TRBJ2-7; TRBD2 matches at 10 bases. CDR1 LNHDA and CDR2 SQIVND come from the germline V gene (reference sequence). V trimming: 6 bases; J trimming: 0 bases; junction bases outside the gene matches: 8. The CDR3 runs to 16 residues. The CDR3 protein is CASSKKRTSGSYEQYF. In DNA form, the CDR3 reads TGTGCCAGTAGCAAAAAAAGGACTAGCGGCTCCTACGAGCAGTACTTC.

The rearrangement uses TRBV6-4 and TRBJ1-1; 9 nucleotides match TRBD1. Per the germline V gene, CDR1 is MRHNA and CDR2 is SNTAGT. The ends lost 4 bases at V and 6 bases at J; junction bases unmatched: 6. This CDR3 has 14 amino acids. CDR3 DNA sequence: TGTGCCAGCAGTGCCTCACAGGGGGCTGCTGAAGCTTTCTTT. It is translated as CASSASQGAAEAFF.

The chain recombines TRBV18 with TRBJ2-1; 8 bases line up with TRBD2. V was clipped by 3 bases and J by 8 bases; unmatched bases: 12. The length of the CDR3 is 16 residues. Germline V gene data show CDR1 as KGHSH and CDR2 as LQKENI. For the CDR3, the DNA is TGTGCCAGCTCACCCCTTCCCGGAGCGGGAGTTGATGAGCAGTTCTTC. Protein: CASSPLPGAGVDEQFF.

This chain connects TRBV27 to TRBJ2-7, with TRBD2 as a possible D gene (7 bases). The CDR3 spans 12 residues. V was clipped by 3 bases and J by 7 bases, with 10 bases between them. Looked up from germline, CDR1 is MNHEY and CDR2 is SMNVEV (reference sequence). The CDR3 here is CASSFGGLEQYF. In DNA form, the CDR3 reads TGTGCCAGCAGTTTCGGGGGGCTGGAGCAGTACTTC.

This chain connects TRBV30 to TRBJ1-2; 8 bases line up with TRBD1. V was pared by 2 bases and J by 7 bases, with 6 bases of the junction left unmatched. CDR1 is GTSNPN, CDR2 SVGIG, per germline (reference sequence). The CDR3 is made up of 13 amino acids. The CDR3, as DNA: TGTGCCTGGAGTCCAGGGGGCAACGGTGGCTACACCTTC. It translates to CAWSPGGNGGYTF.

The CDR3 reads CASSFGQVGEKLFF. CDR3 DNA: TGTGCCAGCTCATTCGGACAGGTCGGGGAAAAACTGTTTTTT. This chain links TRBV18 with TRBJ1-4; 7 positions match TRBD1. Trimming cost V 5 bases and J 8 bases; bases outside gene matches: 8. The CDR3 sequence is 14 residues long. The V gene's germline CDR1 is KGHSH and CDR2 LQKENI.

This rearrangement joins TRBV13 to TRBJ2-2; 13 bases agree with TRBD2. V was clipped by 0 bases and J by 5 bases; unmatched bases: 3. CDR3 size: 17 residues. CDR1 is PRHDT, CDR2 FYEKMQ, per germline (reference sequence). This CDR3 reads CASSLGRLAGGTGELFF. The CDR3 coding sequence is TGTGCCAGCAGCTTAGGTCGACTAGCGGGAGGTACCGGGGAGCTGTTTTTT.

This clone has just a few counts. The CDR3 DNA reads TGTGCCAGCAGCAGCGACAGAAGCACAGATACGCAGTATTTT. Translated: CASSSDRSTDTQYF. The rearrangement links TRBV6-5 to TRBJ2-3; the D gene is possibly TRBD1 (5 bases). The CDR3 runs 14 residues. Germline V gene sequence: CDR1 MNHEY, CDR2 SVGAGI. Between the trimmed V and J ends, which lost 6 bases and 0 bases, there was a span of 10 bases.

This clone has a handful of counts. The V gene is TRBV7-9, the J gene TRBJ2-3, with D perhaps TRBD2 (5 bases). Germline V gives CDR1 SEHNR, CDR2 FQNEAQ (reference sequence). CDR3 length: 16 amino acids. V lost 0 bases and J lost 7, with 17 bases in between. This CDR3 reads CASSLALQASMYTQYF. DNA for the CDR3: TGTGCCAGCAGCTTAGCGCTCCAGGCTAGCATGTATACGCAGTATTTT.

The CDR3 sequence is CASSKGTGVPYEQYF. Here the CDR3 DNA reads TGTGCCAGTAGTAAGGGGACAGGGGTGCCGTACGAGCAGTACTTC. The V gene is TRBV19, the J gene TRBJ2-7; 10 bases line up with TRBD1. After removal of 4 bases from V and 4 bases from J, the junction contained 7 bases not matched to a gene. This CDR3 contains 15 residues. Germline assignment: CDR1 LNHDA and CDR2 SQIVND (reference sequence).

V is TRBV5-1 and J is TRBJ1-5, with 9 positions matching TRBD1. Germline CDR1 SGHRS, CDR2 YFSETQ. Losses at the gene ends were 4 bases for V and 5 bases for J; bases not matched to a gene: 7. CDR3 size: 15 residues. The CDR3 loop is CASSPGTGYHQPQHF. The CDR3 DNA follows: TGCGCCAGCAGCCCTGGGACAGGGTATCATCAGCCCCAGCATTTT.

This clone was observed a handful of times. The V call is TRBV27, the J call TRBJ1-4; D may be TRBD1 (6 bases). The CDR3 runs to 14 residues. Germline loops: CDR1 MNHEY, CDR2 SMNVEV (reference sequence). Trimming cost V 5 bases and J 10 bases, with 17 bases left between them. The CDR3 region is CASSPTGFDGKLFF. CDR3 coding DNA: TGTGCCAGCAGTCCGACAGGCTTCGATGGAAAACTGTTTTTT.

The genes are TRBV5-1 and TRBJ2-5, with D possibly matching TRBD1 (6 bases). Trimming shortened V by 8 bases and J by 2 bases, and 13 bases separated the two germline ends. CDR3 length: 13 amino acids. Germline V lookup: CDR1 SGHRS, CDR2 YFSETQ. In DNA form, the CDR3 reads TGCGCCAGGCCCGACAGGCGTCAAGAGACCCAGTACTTC. Protein sequence: CARPDRRQETQYF.

The chain carries TRBV7-9 and TRBJ1-1; 8 bases align to TRBD1. CDR1 is SEHNR, CDR2 FQNEAQ, per germline (reference sequence). The CDR3 contains 14 residues. V shed 5 bases, J shed 4 bases, and the junction held 6 bases outside the gene matches. The CDR3 loop is CASSKQGVSTEAFF. The CDR3 DNA reads TGTGCCAGCAGCAAACAGGGGGTGAGCACTGAAGCTTTCTTT. Drawing the rest from reference TRBV7-9 and TRBJ1-1, the complete variable domain is DTGVSQNPRHKITKRGQNVTFRCDPISEHNRLYWYRQTLGQGPEFLTYFQNEAQLEKSRLLSDRFSAERPKGSFSTLEIQRTEQGDSAMYLCASSKQGVSTEAFFGQGTRLTVV.

V usage is TRBV24-1 and J usage is TRBJ1-2; possibly TRBD1 for D (6 bases). Germline lookup yields CDR1 KGHDR and CDR2 SFDVKD. V lost 0 bases to trimming and J lost 4 bases, with 8 bases between them. CDR3 size: 14 residues. The CDR3 reads CATSDLGTSYGYTF. The CDR3 coding sequence is TGTGCCACCAGTGATTTGGGGACAAGCTATGGCTACACCTTC.

This chain joins TRBV6-1 and TRBJ1-1; D call uncertain. The CDR3 is 14 amino acids. Germline V gene sequence: CDR1 MNHNS, CDR2 SASEGT. V was shortened by 3 bases and J by 2 bases, with 10 bases between the two germline ends. The CDR3 sequence is CASSEMMANTEAFF. The CDR3 bases are TGTGCCAGCAGTGAGATGATGGCCAACACTGAAGCTTTCTTT.

The chain recombines TRBV29-1 with TRBJ1-2, with D possibly TRBD1 on 6 matching bases. Looked up from germline, CDR1 is SQVTM and CDR2 is ANQGSEA. This CDR3 comprises 14 residues. The V gene lost 4 bases and the J gene lost 6 bases, with 18 bases spanning the gap. The CDR3 spells CSVGRGIRADGYTF. Written as DNA, the CDR3 is TGCAGCGTTGGTAGGGGGATTAGGGCGGATGGCTACACCTTC. The variable domain in full, with the rest retrieved from reference TRBV29-1 and TRBJ1-2, is SAVISQKPSRDICQRGTSLTIQCQVDSQVTMMFWYRQQPGQSLTLIATANQGSEATYESGFVIDKFPISRPNLTFSTLTVSNMSPEDSSIYLCSVGRGIRADGYTFGSGTRLTVV.

The chain joins TRBV29-1 to TRBJ2-5; TRBD2 is a possible D gene (5 bases). Trimming shortened V by 6 bases and J by 7 bases, and 18 bases separated the two germline ends. CDR1 is SQVTM, CDR2 ANQGSEA, per germline. The CDR3 runs 13 residues. CDR3: CSVSPPSAGTQYF. DNA for the CDR3: TGCAGCGTAAGCCCGCCGTCGGCGGGGACCCAGTACTTC.